This T cell receptor beta chain appears in the sequencing data of a study of blood T cell repertoires in COVID-19. The assay was immunoSEQ multiplex PCR, and TCRdb's table has in-frame clones only and misses some. The data contain tens of thousands of clones, roughly 90% of them singletons. Trimming took off 1 base at V and 8 bases at J, with 15 bases between the two ends. CDR1 is SGHRS and CDR2 is YFSETQ in the germline V gene. The CDR3 totals 14 residues. The receptor comes from a human donor in a cohort sampled during active COVID-19. Input material: peripheral blood. The chain links TRBV5-1 to TRBJ1-2; tentative D call: TRBD1 (6 bases). The CDR3 protein is CASSLNQGRGGYTF. The CDR3 region has the DNA TGCGCCAGCAGCTTGAACCAGGGGCGTGGAGGCTACACCTTC.